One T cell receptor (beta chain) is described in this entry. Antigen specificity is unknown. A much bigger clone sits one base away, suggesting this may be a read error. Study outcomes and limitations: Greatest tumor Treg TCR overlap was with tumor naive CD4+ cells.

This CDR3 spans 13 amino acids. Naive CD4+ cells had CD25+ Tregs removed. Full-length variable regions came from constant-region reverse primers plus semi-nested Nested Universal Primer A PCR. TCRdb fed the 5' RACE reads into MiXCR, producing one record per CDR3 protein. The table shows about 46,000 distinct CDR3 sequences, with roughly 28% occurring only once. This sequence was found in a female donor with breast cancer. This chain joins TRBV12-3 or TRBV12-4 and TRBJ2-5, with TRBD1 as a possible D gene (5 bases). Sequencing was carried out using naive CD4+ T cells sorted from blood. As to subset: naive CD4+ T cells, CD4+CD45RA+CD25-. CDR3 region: CASTWGSQETLYF. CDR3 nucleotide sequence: TGTGCCAGCACCTGGGGCAGCCAAGAGACCCTGTACTTC.